This TCR beta chain was identified in a study of blood T cell repertoires in COVID-19. Study in general: Sites across the United States, Italy and Spain contributed samples from acute and convalescent COVID-19. Sources were T cells, B-cell-depleted T cells, or PBMCs; the material itself was cDNA or gDNA.

In the source study's methods: Amplification of reference gene primers provided the estimated nucleated cell counts. Here immunoSEQ multiplex PCR was the method, and the copy in TCRdb shows in-frame clones only, minus some. V and J calls and clone size are those listed in that table; D and trimming were worked out from the DNA. Of approximately 140,000 clones listed, approximately 90% are singletons. The CDR3 spans 14 residues. Germline values: CDR1 MNHEY, CDR2 SVGAGI. Trimming took 6 bases from V and 1 from J, leaving 13 bases between them. The source of this sequence is a woman aged 40 to 50 with acute or convalescent COVID-19. Source material: peripheral blood. The chain combines TRBV6-5 with TRBJ2-7; no clear D. In DNA, the CDR3 is TGTGCCAGCAGACAGAAACCGTTTTCCTACGAGCAGTACTTC. This translates into CASRQKPFSYEQYF.